This TCR beta chain was documented in a study of spatial heterogeneity in lung cancer. General study results and limits: The study found that expanded intratumoral alpha and beta TCR counts tracked tumor mutation counts.

This CDR3 has 18 amino acids. From germline, CDR1 is MDHEN and CDR2 SYDVKM. Trimming shortened V by 7 bases and J by 0 bases, and 19 bases separated the two germline ends. A single record per CDR3 protein comes from TCRdb applying MiXCR to the 5' RACE reads. The sample has several thousand distinct CDR3 sequences; around 4.9% are singletons. The sample's time point: sample taken at primary tumor resection. Untreated early-stage non-small cell lung cancer patients, around 72 in total, were the donors. This clonotype was detected ten times or more. Antigen unknown. This beta chain was picked up by a library intended for alpha chains and is off target, so its count carries little meaning.

The source material was lung tumor tissue, sampled at surgery. This receptor was identified in a male donor with early-stage non-small cell lung cancer. The chain uses TRBV28 and TRBJ1-6; a weak D match, TRBD1 (5 bases). Here the CDR3 reads CASTSGGGYSSYNSPLHF. The DNA for the CDR3 is TGTGCCAGCACTTCTGGGGGGGGGTATAGCTCCTATAATTCACCCCTCCACTTT. Full variable domain (outside the CDR3, taken from reference TRBV28 and TRBJ1-6): DVKVTQSSRYLVKRTGEKVFLECVQDMDHENMFWYRQDPGLGLRLIYFSYDVKMKEKGDIPEGYSVSREKKERFSLILESASTNQTSMYLCASTSGGGYSSYNSPLHFGNGTRLTVT.